What follows are 13 T cell receptor beta chains derived from one specimen sequenced in a study of somatic mutations in cytotoxic T cells in rheumatoid arthritis. Sequencing was performed with immunoSEQ multiplex PCR; in TCRdb, only in-frame clones are kept and a portion is missing. The repertoire consists of 9,200 or so clones, with approximately 79% occurring once and the leading ten covering just over 35%. The sequencing input was CD8+ T cells sorted from blood. The receptors were sampled from an adult with rheumatoid arthritis.

The chain carries TRBV28 and TRBJ1-4; weak D call: TRBD1 (5 bases). Germline V lookup: CDR1 MDHEN, CDR2 SYDVKM. The CDR3 is 16 residues long. Trimming cost V 1 base and J 5 bases, with 14 bases left between them. The CDR3: CASSLSPGPLNEKLFF. The DNA of the CDR3 is TGTGCCAGCAGTTTATCCCCAGGGCCGCTGAATGAAAAACTGTTTTTT.

This clone was detected a few times. V and J are TRBV7-3 and TRBJ2-1; 7 bases fit TRBD2. Germline V gene sequence: CDR1 SGHTA, CDR2 FQGTGA. The junction had 5 bases not matched to a gene; V was cut back by 0 bases and J by 3 bases. This CDR3 comprises 16 residues. The CDR3 sequence is CASSLTGRGNYNEQFF. The CDR3 nucleotides are TGTGCCAGCAGCTTAACGGGGCGGGGGAACTACAATGAGCAGTTCTTC.

The chain carries TRBV10-3 and TRBJ2-7, with 10 positions matching TRBD2. This CDR3 has 15 residues. The germline gives CDR1 ENHRY, CDR2 SYGVKD. With 3 bases clipped from V and 6 bases from J, the junction kept 8 bases outside the gene matches. CDR3 in DNA: TGTGCCATCAGTGAATTGGAGCGGGGGGGAGGCGAGCAGTACTTC. It codes for CAISELERGGGEQYF.

This clone is medium-sized (0.01 to 0.1%). The chain uses TRBV11-1 and TRBJ2-7; 8 bases are a match to TRBD1. The CDR3 runs to 14 residues. Germline lookup yields CDR1 SGHAT and CDR2 FQDESV (reference sequence). J gave up 1 base and V 5 bases, and 4 bases lay outside the gene matches. CDR3 sequence: CASSGWDRSYEQYF. The CDR3 nucleotides are TGTGCCAGCAGCGGATGGGACAGGTCCTACGAGCAGTACTTC.

The J gene is TRBJ1-1, the V gene TRBV19; possibly TRBD1 for D (5 bases). This CDR3 region has 13 residues. V lost 7 bases and J 2 bases, leaving 11 bases between the germline ends. The germline gives CDR1 LNHDA, CDR2 SQIVND (reference sequence). The CDR3 spells CASKWQGNTEAFF. The CDR3, as DNA: TGTGCCAGTAAGTGGCAGGGCAACACTGAAGCTTTCTTT. Variable domain in full (rest from reference TRBV19 and TRBJ1-1): DGGITQSPKYLFRKEGQNVTLSCEQNLNHDAMYWYRQDPGQGLRLIYYSQIVNDFQKGDIAEGYSVSREKKESFPLTVTSAQKNPTAFYLCASKWQGNTEAFFGQGTRLTVV.

CDR3 protein: CASSVPTSIDEQFF. CDR3 in DNA: TGTGCCAGCAGCGTACCCACTAGTATCGATGAGCAGTTCTTC. The gene calls are TRBV9 and TRBJ2-1; D is possibly TRBD2 (5 bases). Germline-derived CDR1 and CDR2 are SGDLS and YYNGEE. This CDR3 spans 14 amino acids. The V and J ends lost 1 base and 8 bases respectively, with 13 bases between them. The variable domain in full, with the rest retrieved from reference TRBV9 and TRBJ2-1, is DSGVTQTPKHLITATGQRVTLRCSPRSGDLSVYWYQQSLDQGLQFLIQYYNGEERAKGNILERFSAQQFPDLHSELNLSSLELGDSALYFCASSVPTSIDEQFFGPGTRLTVL.

This clone appeared a single time. The rearrangement links TRBV28 to TRBJ2-7; no reliable D call. The CDR3 has 12 amino acids. V was pared by 3 bases and J by 3 bases, with 6 bases between. Germline assignment: CDR1 MDHEN and CDR2 SYDVKM. The CDR3 coding sequence is TGTGCCAGCAGTTTTGCCGGCTACGAGCAGTACTTC. This gives the protein CASSFAGYEQYF.

The genes are TRBV28 and TRBJ2-5, with 8 positions matching TRBD1. Judging by the DNA end, TRBJ2-7 fits better; the J call may be wrong. The germline V gene has CDR1 MDHEN and CDR2 SYDVKM. The length of the CDR3 is 15 residues. The CDR3, as DNA: TGTGCCAGCAGTTTACCGCCCCAGGGGGCTGACGAGCAGTACTTC. Protein sequence: CASSLPPQGADEQYF.

The chain links TRBV30 to TRBJ2-4; possibly TRBD1 for D (6 bases). V was trimmed by 2 bases and J by 2 bases, leaving 22 bases between them. Germline V gene data show CDR1 as GTSNPN and CDR2 as SVGIG (reference sequence). There are 18 residues in the CDR3. The CDR3 spells CAWSPSPPGVLTKNIQYF. The CDR3 DNA is TGTGCCTGGAGTCCTTCCCCACCAGGGGTTCTAACCAAAAACATTCAGTACTTC.

V is TRBV6-5 and J is TRBJ2-4, with 7 bases aligning to TRBD1. V lost 5 bases to trimming and J lost 12 bases; unmatched junction nucleotides: 10. Germline-derived CDR1 and CDR2 are MNHEY and SVGAGI. The CDR3 totals 13 residues. The CDR3 region is CASSPKGARDQYF. In DNA form, the CDR3 reads TGTGCCAGCAGTCCTAAGGGGGCCCGCGATCAGTACTTC.

This clone was recorded a few times. The rearrangement joins TRBV6-6 to TRBJ1-2; TRBD1 agrees at 7 bases. Germline lookup yields CDR1 MNHNY and CDR2 SVGAGI (reference sequence). The CDR3 totals 14 residues. With V trimmed by 7 bases and J by 1 base, 6 bases remained unmatched. CDR3 sequence: CASTWTGDNYGYTF. In DNA form, the CDR3 reads TGTGCCAGCACCTGGACAGGCGATAACTATGGCTACACCTTC.

The J gene is TRBJ2-3, the V gene TRBV6-1, with TRBD2 matching over 9 bases. The CDR3 consists of 15 residues. The trim removed 4 bases at V and 0 bases at J, leaving 2 bases unmatched. The germline V gene has CDR1 MNHNS and CDR2 SASEGT. CDR3 sequence: CASSVLAGSTDTQYF. The CDR3 region has the DNA TGTGCCAGCAGTGTTCTAGCGGGGAGCACAGATACGCAGTATTTT.

This chain links TRBV27 with TRBJ2-7; 10 nucleotides agree with TRBD2. The V gene's germline CDR1 is MNHEY and CDR2 SMNVEV (reference sequence). V lost 6 bases and J lost 4; bases outside the gene matches: 3. The CDR3 covers 13 residues. The CDR3 DNA sequence: TGTGCCAGCAGACTAGCGGGGATATACGAGCAGTACTTC. Protein sequence: CASRLAGIYEQYF.